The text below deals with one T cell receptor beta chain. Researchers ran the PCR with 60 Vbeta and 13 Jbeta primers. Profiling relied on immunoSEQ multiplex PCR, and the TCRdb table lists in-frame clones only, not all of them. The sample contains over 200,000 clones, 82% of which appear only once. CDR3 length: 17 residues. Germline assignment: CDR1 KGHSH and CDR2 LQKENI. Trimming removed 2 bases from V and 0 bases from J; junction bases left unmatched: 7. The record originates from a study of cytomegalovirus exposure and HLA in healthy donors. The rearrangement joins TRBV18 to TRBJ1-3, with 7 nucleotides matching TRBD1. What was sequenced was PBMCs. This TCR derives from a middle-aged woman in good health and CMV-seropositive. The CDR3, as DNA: TGTGCCAGCTCACCAACTGCCCGGGACAGCTCTGGAAACACCATATATTTT. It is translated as CASSPTARDSSGNTIYF.